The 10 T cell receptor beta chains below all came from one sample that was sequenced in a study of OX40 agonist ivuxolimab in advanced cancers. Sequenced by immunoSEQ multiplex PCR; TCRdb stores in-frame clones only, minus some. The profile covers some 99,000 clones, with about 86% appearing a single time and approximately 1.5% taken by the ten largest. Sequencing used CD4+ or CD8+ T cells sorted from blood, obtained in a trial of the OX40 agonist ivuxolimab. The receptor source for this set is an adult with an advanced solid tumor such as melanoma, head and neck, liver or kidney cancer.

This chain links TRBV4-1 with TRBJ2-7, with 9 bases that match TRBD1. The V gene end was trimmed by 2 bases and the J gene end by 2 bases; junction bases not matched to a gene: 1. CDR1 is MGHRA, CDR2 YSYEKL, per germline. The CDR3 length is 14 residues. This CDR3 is CASSQRQGAYEQYF. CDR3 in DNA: TGCGCCAGCAGCCAAAGACAGGGGGCCTACGAGCAGTACTTC.

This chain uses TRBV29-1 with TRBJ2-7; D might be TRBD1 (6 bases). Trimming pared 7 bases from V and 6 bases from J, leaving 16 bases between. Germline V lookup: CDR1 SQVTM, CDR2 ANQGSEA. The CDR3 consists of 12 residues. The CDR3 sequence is CSARNREREQYF. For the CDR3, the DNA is TGCAGCGCGAGAAACAGGGAACGCGAGCAGTACTTC.

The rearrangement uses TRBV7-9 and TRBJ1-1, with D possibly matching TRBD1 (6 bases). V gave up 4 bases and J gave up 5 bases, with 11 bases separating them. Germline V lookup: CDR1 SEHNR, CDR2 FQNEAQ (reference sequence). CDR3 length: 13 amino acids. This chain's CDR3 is CASSYRVGTEAFF. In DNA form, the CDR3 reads TGTGCCAGCAGCTACAGGGTGGGGACTGAAGCTTTCTTT.

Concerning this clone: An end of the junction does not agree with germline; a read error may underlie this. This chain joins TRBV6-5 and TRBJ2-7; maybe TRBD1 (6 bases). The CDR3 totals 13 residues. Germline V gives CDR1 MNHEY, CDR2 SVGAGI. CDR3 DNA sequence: TGTGCCAGCAGTTACCAATTGGACAGACCCGTTGCCTTC. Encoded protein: CASSYQLDRPVAF.

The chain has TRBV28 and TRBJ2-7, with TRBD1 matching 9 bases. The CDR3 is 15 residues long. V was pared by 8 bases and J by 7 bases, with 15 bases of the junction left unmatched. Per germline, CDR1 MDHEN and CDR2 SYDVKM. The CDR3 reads CASFRAGTGLWEQYF. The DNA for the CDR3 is TGTGCCAGCTTCCGTGCCGGGACAGGGTTATGGGAGCAGTACTTC.

As DNA, the CDR3 is TGTGCCAGTAGATTATTACAGGGAGGGGACTATGGCTACACCTTC. It specifies CASRLLQGGDYGYTF. This rearrangement joins TRBV19 to TRBJ1-2; weak D call: TRBD1 (6 bases). Germline CDR1 LNHDA, CDR2 SQIVND (reference sequence). With 6 bases removed from V and 3 bases from J, the gap between germline ends came to 17 bases. This CDR3 region has 15 residues.

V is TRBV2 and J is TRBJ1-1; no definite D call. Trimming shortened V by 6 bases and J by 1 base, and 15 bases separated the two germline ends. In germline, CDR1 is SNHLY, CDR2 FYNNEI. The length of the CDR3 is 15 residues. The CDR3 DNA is TGTGCCAGCAGCGGCGTACGGGCCGCGAACACTGAAGCTTTCTTT. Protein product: CASSGVRAANTEAFF.

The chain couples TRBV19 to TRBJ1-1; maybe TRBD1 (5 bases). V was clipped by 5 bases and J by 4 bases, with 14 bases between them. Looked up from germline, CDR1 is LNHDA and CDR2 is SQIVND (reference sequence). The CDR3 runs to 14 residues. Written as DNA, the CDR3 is TGTGCCAGTAGTCGATGGGGACCTCTCACTGAAGCTTTCTTT. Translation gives CASSRWGPLTEAFF.

As DNA, the CDR3 is TGTGCCAGCAGCTTGATGGGGTGGGCTAATGAAAAACTGTTTTTT. Amino acids: CASSLMGWANEKLFF. The gene calls are TRBV5-6 and TRBJ1-4; D is unresolved. V shed 1 base and J shed 3 bases, with 10 bases lying between them. The germline CDR1 and CDR2 sequences are SGHDT and YYEEEE. This CDR3 contains 15 residues. Full variable domain (missing parts from reference TRBV5-6 and TRBJ1-4): DAGVTQSPTHLIKTRGQQVTLRCSPKSGHDTVSWYQQALGQGPQFIFQYYEEEERQRGNFPDRFSGHQFPNYSSELNVNALLLGDSALYLCASSLMGWANEKLFFGSGTQLSVL.

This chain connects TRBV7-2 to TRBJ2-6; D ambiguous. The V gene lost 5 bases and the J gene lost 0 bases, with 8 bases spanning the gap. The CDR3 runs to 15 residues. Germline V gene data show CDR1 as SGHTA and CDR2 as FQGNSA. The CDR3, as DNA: TGTGCCAGCAGCCCCCCAAGCTCTGGGGCCAACGTCCTGACTTTC. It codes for CASSPPSSGANVLTF.